The clone carrying this TCR beta chain has just a few counts. Its antigen is as yet unknown. Peripheral blood samples of around 9.8 milliliters were drawn from each donor. A J-beta primer mix and a sample-barcoded 5' primer were used in a second PCR of roughly 6 to 11 cycles. Per-sample output comprised a minimum of 3 million paired-end reads containing CDR3. TCRdb called the 5' RACE reads again in MiXCR, with one record for every CDR3 protein. The sample shows just over 1 million distinct CDR3 sequences, 40% to 50% of them seen only once. The source of the sample is a study of blood T cells in healthy people across ages. Study-wide findings and caveats: A roughly linear age-dependent decrease characterized TCR beta diversity per million T cells.

The CDR3 totals 16 residues. Losses at the gene ends were 6 bases for V and 5 bases for J; bases not matched to a gene: 10. This TCR was sampled from a woman aged 60 to 75 in good health. The chain has TRBV12-3 or TRBV12-4 and TRBJ2-6; 7 bases fit TRBD1. Sequencing input: blood. The CDR3 sequence: CASRGTADLRANVLTF. For the CDR3, the DNA is TGTGCCAGCAGGGGGACAGCCGATCTCAGGGCCAACGTCCTGACTTTC.